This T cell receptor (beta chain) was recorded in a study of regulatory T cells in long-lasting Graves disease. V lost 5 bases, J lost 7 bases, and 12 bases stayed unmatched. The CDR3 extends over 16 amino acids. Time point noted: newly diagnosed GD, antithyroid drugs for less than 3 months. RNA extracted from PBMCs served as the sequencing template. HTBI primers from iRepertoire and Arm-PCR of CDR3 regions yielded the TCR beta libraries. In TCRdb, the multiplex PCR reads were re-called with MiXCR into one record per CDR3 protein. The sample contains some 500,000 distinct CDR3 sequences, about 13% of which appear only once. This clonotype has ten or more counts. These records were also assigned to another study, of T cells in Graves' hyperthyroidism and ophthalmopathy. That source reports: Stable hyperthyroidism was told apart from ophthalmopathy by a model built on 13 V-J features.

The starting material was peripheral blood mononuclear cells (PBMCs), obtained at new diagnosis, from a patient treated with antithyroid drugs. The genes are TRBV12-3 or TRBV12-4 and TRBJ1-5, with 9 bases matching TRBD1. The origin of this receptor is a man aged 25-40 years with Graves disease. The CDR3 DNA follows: TGTGCCAGCAGTCTCCGAACAGGGGGCGCGGGGCAGCCCCAGCATTTT. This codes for CASSLRTGGAGQPQHF.